The source of this T cell receptor beta chain is a study of T cell responses to AZD1222 COVID-19 vaccine. The method was immunoSEQ multiplex PCR; TCRdb's version includes in-frame clones alone and lacks a portion of them. The data show about 170,000 clones, approximately 88% seen once. The material was peripheral blood, obtained 28 days after the second AZD1222 dose. This clonotype originated in an adult who received the AZD1222 COVID-19 vaccine.

As DNA, the CDR3 is TGTGCCAGCAGCTTAAGACAGGGATGGGACACTGAAGCTTTCTTT. The encoded protein is CASSLRQGWDTEAFF. This sequence joins TRBV7-9 and TRBJ1-1; 7 bases agree with TRBD1. This CDR3 is 15 amino acids long. V shed 2 bases, J shed 3 bases, and the junction held 6 bases outside the gene matches. Germline loops: CDR1 SEHNR, CDR2 FQNEAQ (reference sequence).